The 6 T cell receptor beta chains in this list originate from one sample, sequenced in a study of cytomegalovirus exposure and HLA in healthy donors. The repertoire was sequenced with immunoSEQ multiplex PCR; TCRdb's copy has only in-frame clones and lacks some. The sample has some 140,000 clones, 75% to 90% seen once. Source material: PBMCs. These receptors were collected from a young man in good health and CMV-seropositive.

The genes are TRBV27 and TRBJ2-7; D is undetermined. There are 14 residues in the CDR3. The ends were cut back, 7 bases at V and 3 bases at J, with 16 bases in the middle. Germline CDR1 is MNHEY and CDR2 is SMNVEV (reference sequence). The CDR3 sequence: CASKEATHIYEQYF. The CDR3 DNA sequence: TGTGCCAGCAAAGAGGCCACGCACATCTACGAGCAGTACTTC.

This clone was observed once. The V and J genes are TRBV7-2 and TRBJ1-6, with 9 bases aligning to TRBD1. The germline CDR1 and CDR2 sequences are SGHTA and FQGNSA. The CDR3 consists of 15 residues. V lost 5 bases to trimming and J lost 3 bases; unmatched junction nucleotides: 2. CDR3 protein: CASSQGQGYNSPLHF. CDR3 DNA: TGTGCCAGCAGCCAGGGACAGGGCTATAATTCACCCCTCCACTTT. The full variable domain, rest sourced from reference TRBV7-2 and TRBJ1-6, is GAGVSQSPSNKVTEKGKDVELRCDPISGHTALYWYRQSLGQGLEFLIYFQGNSAPDKSGLPSDRFSAERTGGSVSTLTIQRTQQEDSAVYLCASSQGQGYNSPLHFGNGTRLTVT.

The J gene is TRBJ2-7, the V gene TRBV6-5; 9 positions match TRBD2. The V gene end was trimmed by 5 bases and the J gene end by 5 bases; junction bases not matched to a gene: 10. Per germline, CDR1 MNHEY and CDR2 SVGAGI. The CDR3 runs 15 residues. The DNA for the CDR3 is TGTGCCAGCAGTCTCTGGCGGGAGGGGGTCCACGAGCAGTACTTC. As protein: CASSLWREGVHEQYF.

This clone has just a few counts. J is TRBJ1-2 and V is TRBV7-2; D perhaps matches TRBD1 (6 bases). Germline assignment: CDR1 SGHTA and CDR2 FQGNSA. V lost 5 bases and J 2 bases, leaving 9 bases between the germline ends. The CDR3 covers 13 residues. The CDR3 region is CASSRDRNYGYTF. The CDR3 DNA sequence: TGTGCCAGCAGCCGTGACAGGAACTATGGCTACACCTTC.

J is TRBJ2-2 and V is TRBV5-5; TRBD2 might be the D (5 bases). V was cut by 6 bases and J by 6 bases, with 18 bases left in between. This CDR3 is built from 15 residues. CDR1 is SGHKS and CDR2 is YYEKEE in the germline V gene (reference sequence). The DNA of the CDR3 is TGTGCCAGCACCCCCGGTGAGACTAAAGCCGGGGAGCTGTTTTTT. Protein: CASTPGETKAGELFF.

The chain recombines TRBV7-9 with TRBJ2-5, with D perhaps TRBD2 (7 bases). The germline V gene has CDR1 SEHNR and CDR2 FQNEAQ (reference sequence). The CDR3 contains 15 residues. The V end lost 0 bases, the J end lost 1 base, and 9 bases lay between the germline ends. The CDR3 loop is CASSLAGGGQETQYF. DNA of the CDR3: TGTGCCAGCAGCTTAGCGGGAGGGGGCCAAGAGACCCAGTACTTC.